This TCR beta chain was obtained from a study of OX40 agonist ivuxolimab in advanced cancers. For the study at large: The study gave patients intravenous ivuxolimab at 0.01 to 10 mg/kg every 2 weeks. Allowance was made for prior anti-PD-1, anti-PD-L1 or anti-CTLA-4 therapy, and 40% to 45% had some.

TCRdb's copy holds only in-frame clones and misses some; the assay was immunoSEQ multiplex PCR. This table holds 13,000 to 15,000 clones, 80% to 90% found once. The CDR3 is 13 amino acids. The germline V and J ends were trimmed by 4 bases and 2 bases, with 9 bases remaining between them. Germline CDR1 reads SQVTM; CDR2 reads ANQGSEA. The specimen comprised CD4+ or CD8+ T cells sorted from blood, sampled in a trial of the OX40 agonist ivuxolimab. The chain is built from TRBV29-1 and TRBJ1-3, with a tentative D call TRBD1 (6 bases). This clonotype was obtained from an adult with an advanced solid tumor such as melanoma, head and neck, liver or kidney cancer. CDR3 DNA sequence: TGCAGCGTTGTCCCAGGGGCTGGAAACACCATATATTTT. Protein product: CSVVPGAGNTIYF. Using reference TRBV29-1 and TRBJ1-3 for the parts outside the CDR3, the full variable domain is SAVISQKPSRDICQRGTSLTIQCQVDSQVTMMFWYRQQPGQSLTLIATANQGSEATYESGFVIDKFPISRPNLTFSTLTVSNMSPEDSSIYLCSVVPGAGNTIYFGEGSWLTVV.